The 25 T cell receptor beta chains in this list originate from one sample, sequenced in a study of early T cells in non-severe SARS-CoV-2 infection (dated by TCRdb to the early 2020s). To prepare the library, 5' RACE was applied. Sequencing was performed on a NextSeq 500. TCRdb ran its own pipeline on the public reads, namely fastp trimming at Q25 and MiXCR clone calling, and kept in-frame beta chains. For every CDR3 protein sequence, its rows merge into one entry that carries the most common genes and DNA. For this sample the table gives approximately 76,000 distinct CDR3 sequences, of which 10% to 12% were detected only once. Together, the top ten hold approximately 4.5% of the sample. Source material: whole blood. All receptors come from an adult who was a healthcare worker with PCR-confirmed SARS-CoV-2 infection or an uninfected control (not recorded which).

The sample holds many counts of this clonotype. The rearrangement uses TRBV6-5 and TRBJ1-1, with D possibly TRBD1 on 6 matching bases. The germline gives CDR1 MNHEY, CDR2 SVGAGI. Trimming cost V 0 bases and J 5 bases, with 13 bases left between them. The CDR3 totals 15 residues. The chain's CDR3 is CASSYSPGEGTEAFF. DNA for the CDR3: TGTGCCAGCAGTTACTCTCCAGGGGAGGGAACTGAAGCTTTCTTT.

This clonotype was counted at least ten times. CDR3 in DNA: TGTGCCAGCAGCCAAGGACCCGGGACAGGGGTTTCACCCCTCCACTTT. Translated: CASSQGPGTGVSPLHF. The chain recombines TRBV14 with TRBJ1-6, with 10 bases fitting TRBD1. J lost 9 bases, V lost 1 base, and 6 bases had no gene match. The CDR3 extends over 16 amino acids. CDR1 and CDR2 (germline): SGHDN, FVKESK.

This clonotype was counted ten times or more. The V and J genes are TRBV5-1 and TRBJ1-1; D gene uncertain. The CDR3 is 14 amino acids. Germline V gene lookup returns CDR1 SGHRS and CDR2 YFSETQ. Trimming left V 1 base short and J 2 bases short, with 9 bases between. The CDR3 DNA sequence: TGCGCCAGCAGCTTGAACGGGGTAAACACTGAAGCTTTCTTT. Its translation is CASSLNGVNTEAFF.

V is TRBV29-1 and J is TRBJ1-1; 11 bases line up with TRBD1. Germline-derived CDR1 and CDR2 are SQVTM and ANQGSEA. J was trimmed by 5 bases and V by 3 bases; bases with no gene match: 5. This CDR3 comprises 14 residues. CDR3 bases: TGCAGCGTTGATAGGACAGGGGGCAGAACTGAAGCTTTCTTT. Residues: CSVDRTGGRTEAFF.

This clonotype was observed many times. The chain is built from TRBV5-4 and TRBJ1-2; possible D gene TRBD1, 6 bases. Germline lookup yields CDR1 SGHNT and CDR2 YYREEE (reference sequence). There are 14 residues in the CDR3. V dropped 4 bases and J dropped 4 bases, with 14 bases sitting between them. CDR3 nucleotide sequence: TGTGCCAGCAGCCCACCGGGGGCTGGCTATGGCTACACCTTC. Translating it yields CASSPPGAGYGYTF.

This clonotype was found a few times. This chain links TRBV7-2 with TRBJ2-3, with TRBD1 identical over 9 bases. After removal of 4 bases from V and 5 bases from J, the junction contained 7 bases not matched to a gene. This CDR3 contains 15 residues. Germline values: CDR1 SGHTA, CDR2 FQGNSA. The CDR3, as DNA: TGTGCCAGCAGCTCCCGGTACAGGGGGCGAGATACGCAGTATTTT. It codes for CASSSRYRGRDTQYF.

This clonotype was recorded a few times. The V gene is TRBV29-1, the J gene TRBJ1-1; 8 bases agree with TRBD1. J gave up 2 bases and V 7 bases, and 6 bases lay outside the gene matches. Looked up from germline, CDR1 is SQVTM and CDR2 is ANQGSEA. The CDR3 runs 13 residues. The CDR3 reads CSALTGVNTEAFF. In DNA form, the CDR3 reads TGCAGCGCCCTGACAGGGGTTAACACTGAAGCTTTCTTT.

This clonotype has more than one count but fewer than ten. The chain employs TRBV6-5 and TRBJ2-1; TRBD1 matches at 8 bases. Losses at the gene ends were 6 bases for V and 8 bases for J; bases not matched to a gene: 12. This CDR3 has 15 residues. Germline V CDR1 and CDR2: MNHEY, SVGAGI. The CDR3 sequence is CASRLGQGKVDEQFF. The DNA of the CDR3 is TGTGCCAGCAGGCTTGGACAGGGAAAGGTGGATGAGCAGTTCTTC.

This clonotype was counted a few times. The V and J genes are TRBV29-1 and TRBJ2-7; weak D call: TRBD2 (5 bases). The V end lost 7 bases, the J end lost 3 bases, and 10 bases lay between the germline ends. The CDR3 has 11 amino acids. CDR1 and CDR2 from the germline V gene are SQVTM and ANQGSEA. Here the CDR3 DNA reads TGCAGCGCTGCGGAGGTCTACGAGCAGTACTTC. It codes for CSAAEVYEQYF.

This rearrangement joins TRBV9 to TRBJ2-2; 8 nucleotides align to TRBD1. This CDR3 is built from 15 residues. The V gene's germline CDR1 is SGDLS and CDR2 YYNGEE. V lost 3 bases, J lost 5 bases, and 6 bases stayed unmatched. The CDR3 spells CASSGGTGQTGELFF. Here the CDR3 DNA reads TGTGCCAGCAGCGGCGGGACAGGCCAGACCGGGGAGCTGTTTTTT.

This clonotype has ten or more counts. The chain joins TRBV12-3 or TRBV12-4 to TRBJ1-6; 9 nucleotides agree with TRBD1. After removal of 5 bases from V and 17 bases from J, the junction contained 13 bases not matched to a gene. This CDR3 is 14 amino acids long. The CDR3 protein is CASSEQGAPGLIHF. Written as DNA, the CDR3 is TGTGCCAGCAGTGAACAGGGGGCCCCAGGGTTGATCCACTTT.

This rearrangement joins TRBV3-1 to TRBJ1-2; D may be TRBD1 (6 bases). V was pared by 0 bases and J by 9 bases, with 17 bases between. The germline CDR1 and CDR2 sequences are LGHDT and YNNKEL (reference sequence). The CDR3 totals 15 residues. CDR3 loop: CASSQDWGPRGSYTF. The DNA of the CDR3 is TGTGCCAGCAGCCAAGATTGGGGGCCACGGGGGAGCTACACCTTC. Variable domain in full (rest from reference TRBV3-1 and TRBJ1-2): DTAVSQTPKYLVTQMGNDKSIKCEQNLGHDTMYWYKQDSKKFLKIMFSYNNKELIINETVPNRFSPKSPDKAHLNLHINSLELGDSAVYFCASSQDWGPRGSYTFGSGTRLTVV.

This clonotype has more than one count but fewer than ten. The chain has TRBV6-5 and TRBJ2-7; the match to TRBD1 covers 9 bases. With 7 bases clipped from V and 0 bases from J, the junction kept 4 bases outside the gene matches. Germline V gives CDR1 MNHEY, CDR2 SVGAGI. The CDR3 has 14 amino acids. The CDR3, as DNA: TGTGCCAGCACTGACAGGGGGTACTCCTACGAGCAGTACTTC. Protein sequence: CASTDRGYSYEQYF.

This clonotype came up many times. The chain has TRBV18 and TRBJ2-1; 9 nucleotides line up with TRBD2. The V gene's germline CDR1 is KGHSH and CDR2 LQKENI. Trimming cost V 2 bases and J 4 bases; bases outside gene matches: 0. This CDR3 spans 14 amino acids. CDR3 protein: CASSPSGGYNEQFF. CDR3 nucleotides: TGTGCCAGCTCACCAAGCGGGGGGTACAATGAGCAGTTCTTC. Drawing the rest from reference TRBV18 and TRBJ2-1, the complete variable domain is NAGVMQNPRHLVRRRGQEARLRCSPMKGHSHVYWYRQLPEEGLKFMVYLQKENIIDESGMPKERFSAEFPKEGPSILRIQQVVRGDSAAYFCASSPSGGYNEQFFGPGTRLTVL.

This clonotype occurred a few times. The genes are TRBV12-3 or TRBV12-4 and TRBJ2-7; D not certain. V was shortened by 3 bases and J by 7 bases, with 7 bases between the two germline ends. This CDR3 is built from 11 residues. The CDR3 nucleotides are TGTGCCAGCAGTTTCTTGGGGGAGCAGTACTTC. Translating it yields CASSFLGEQYF.

For this clonotype: A much more abundant neighbour one base away suggests this may be a read error. The chain uses TRBV5-1 and TRBJ2-7; D is perhaps TRBD1 (6 bases). Germline V gene lookup returns CDR1 SGHRS and CDR2 YFSETQ. This CDR3 comprises 14 residues. CDR3 bases: TGCGCCAGCTTGCTTCCGGGACACTGCTACGACCAGTACTTC. This gives the protein CASLLPGHCYDQYF.

As to this clonotype: The junction departs from the called germline gene at one end, perhaps through a read error. This chain links TRBV5-5 with TRBJ1-2, with D perhaps TRBD1 (5 bases). This CDR3 is 12 amino acids long. Germline lookup yields CDR1 SGHKS and CDR2 YYEKEE (reference sequence). As DNA, the CDR3 is TGTGCCAGCAGCTTGTTCGGTGGAGGGGACCTCTTC. Residues: CASSLFGGGDLF.

The chain employs TRBV2 and TRBJ1-1; D remains ambiguous. The CDR3 contains 13 residues. Germline lookup yields CDR1 SNHLY and CDR2 FYNNEI. V shed 10 bases and J shed 3 bases, with 15 bases lying between them. CDR3 protein: CATSDEGYTEAFF. The CDR3, as DNA: TGTGCCACCTCAGATGAAGGTTACACTGAAGCTTTCTTT.

This clonotype was seen a handful of times. This chain links TRBV3-1 with TRBJ2-1; perhaps D is TRBD1 or TRBD2 (5 bases each). From germline, CDR1 is LGHDT and CDR2 YNNKEL (reference sequence). The CDR3 totals 15 residues. V dropped 0 bases and J dropped 8 bases, with 14 bases sitting between them. CDR3 loop: CASSQEVTVRDEQFF. The CDR3 DNA follows: TGTGCCAGCAGCCAAGAGGTGACAGTGCGGGATGAGCAGTTCTTC.

V gene TRBV29-1 combines with J gene TRBJ2-7; D gene uncertain. V dropped 4 bases and J dropped 4 bases, with 8 bases sitting between them. The germline V gene has CDR1 SQVTM and CDR2 ANQGSEA. CDR3 length: 11 residues. The CDR3 nucleotides read TGCAGCGTTGGTTCCGGATACGAGCAGTACTTC. Protein: CSVGSGYEQYF.

V is TRBV4-1 and J is TRBJ2-2; a possible D gene is TRBD1 (5 bases). From germline, CDR1 is MGHRA and CDR2 YSYEKL. V shed 1 base and J shed 5 bases, with 11 bases lying between them. This CDR3 contains 15 residues. Written as DNA, the CDR3 is TGCGCCAGCAGCCAAGCCCCAGGGCCTACCGGGGAGCTGTTTTTT. Protein: CASSQAPGPTGELFF.

Ten or more counts support this clonotype. The V and J genes are TRBV10-1 and TRBJ2-2; TRBD2 matches at 7 bases. Looked up from germline, CDR1 is WNHNN and CDR2 is SYGVQD (reference sequence). The ends lost 8 bases at V and 2 bases at J; junction bases unmatched: 5. The CDR3 length is 14 residues. The CDR3 sequence: CASGPSGNTGELFF. In DNA form, the CDR3 reads TGCGCCAGCGGGCCTAGCGGAAACACCGGGGAGCTGTTTTTT.

The chain employs TRBV6-6 and TRBJ1-2, with D unclear. The length of the CDR3 is 10 residues. The germline CDR1 and CDR2 sequences are MNHNY and SVGAGI (reference sequence). Between the trimmed V and J ends, which lost 3 bases and 7 bases, there was a span of 3 bases. DNA for the CDR3: TGTGCCAGCAGTTATCCTGGCTACACCTTC. Encoded protein: CASSYPGYTF.

At least ten counts were recorded for this clonotype. This chain uses TRBV20-1 with TRBJ2-5; 7 bases are a match to TRBD2. V lost 6 bases and J lost 4; bases outside the gene matches: 5. The CDR3 consists of 12 residues. CDR1 is DFQATT, CDR2 SNEGSKA, per germline (reference sequence). In DNA, the CDR3 is TGCAGTGCGATAGGACTAGGAGAGACCCAGTACTTC. Residues: CSAIGLGETQYF.

The rearrangement joins TRBV12-5 to TRBJ1-6, with 8 bases that match TRBD1. Germline loops: CDR1 LGHNT, CDR2 FRNRAP. The CDR3 covers 18 residues. The V segment lost 3 bases and the J segment 3 bases; nucleotides outside the gene matches: 10. The CDR3 DNA reads TGTGCTAGTGGTTTAATCCCGGGACAGGTCTACTATAATTCACCCCTCCACTTT. Encoded protein: CASGLIPGQVYYNSPLHF.